The sequence of this TCR beta chain was determined in a study of vaccination effects on CD4 cells after COVID-19. Study context: Post-vaccine draws lagged the second dose by a median of 72 days.

On this clone: Antigen specificity is unknown.

The germline V and J ends were trimmed by 5 bases and 1 base, with 8 bases remaining between them. The CDR3 loop spans 13 amino acids. In the ViraFEST assay, antigen-specific CD4+ clonotypes were identified by expansion after peptide-pool stimulation. It was after approximately 11 days of culture that CD4+ T cells were isolated. Everyone in the study got two shots of either the BNT162b2 or mRNA-1273 vaccine. Vaccinated recipients, who were negative for nucleocapsid antibodies, had no history of SARS-CoV-2 infection. About 1.8 million PBMC were seeded per well and grown in the presence of 9 to 10 IU/ml IL-2 and around 10 ug/ml peptides. Clones were sequenced by immunoSEQ multiplex PCR, and TCRdb holds only the in-frame ones, with some missing. The table includes some 23,000 clones, 69% detected once.

Source: CD4+ T cells from PBMCs cultured with SARS-CoV-2 spike peptides, taken after COVID-19 vaccination. This receptor was taken from a human donor who received a COVID-19 vaccine. This rearrangement joins TRBV12-3 or TRBV12-4 to TRBJ1-1; D unresolved. The CDR3 region has the DNA TGTGCCAGCAGTCCCGGTCCGAACACTGAAGCTTTCTTT. Amino acid sequence: CASSPGPNTEAFF.